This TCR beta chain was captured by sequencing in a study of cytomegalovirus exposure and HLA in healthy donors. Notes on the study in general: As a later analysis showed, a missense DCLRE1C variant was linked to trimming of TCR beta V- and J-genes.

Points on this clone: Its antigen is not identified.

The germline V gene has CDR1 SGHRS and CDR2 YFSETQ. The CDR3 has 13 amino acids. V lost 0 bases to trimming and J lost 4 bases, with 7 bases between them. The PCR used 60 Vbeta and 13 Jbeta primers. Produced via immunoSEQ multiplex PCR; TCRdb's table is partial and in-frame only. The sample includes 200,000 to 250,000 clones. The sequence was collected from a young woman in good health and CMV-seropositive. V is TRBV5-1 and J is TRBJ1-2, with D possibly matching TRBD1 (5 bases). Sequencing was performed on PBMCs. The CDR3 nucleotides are TGCGCCAGCAGCTTGGGACAGCGCTATGGCTACACCTTC. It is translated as CASSLGQRYGYTF.